These 9 T cell receptor beta chains came from one sample sequenced in a study of somatic mutations in cytotoxic T cells in rheumatoid arthritis. The assay was immunoSEQ multiplex PCR, and TCRdb's table has in-frame clones only and misses some. The sample yields more than 11,000 clones, over 80% seen once. The specimen was CD8+ T cells sorted from blood. These receptors all stem from an adult with rheumatoid arthritis.

This chain connects TRBV11-2 to TRBJ2-5; D not resolved. Trimming removed 4 bases from V and 6 bases from J, with 18 bases in between. CDR1 is SGHAT and CDR2 is FQNNGV in the germline V gene. The CDR3 runs to 15 residues. This CDR3 reads CASSSDPAGIKTQYF. DNA of the CDR3: TGTGCCAGCAGCTCGGACCCCGCTGGCATTAAGACCCAGTACTTC.

The rearrangement joins TRBV5-1 to TRBJ2-7; 12 bases line up with TRBD1. Trimming cost V 4 bases and J 0 bases; bases outside gene matches: 8. The CDR3 extends over 17 amino acids. CDR1 and CDR2 from the germline V gene are SGHRS and YFSETQ. The CDR3 region is CASSPRDRGPSSYEQYF. The CDR3 nucleotides are TGCGCCAGCAGCCCCCGGGACAGGGGGCCCAGCTCCTACGAGCAGTACTTC.

The chain is built from TRBV11-2 and TRBJ1-4, with 9 positions matching TRBD1. Per the germline V gene, CDR1 is SGHAT and CDR2 is FQNNGV. After removal of 9 bases from V and 5 bases from J, the junction contained 4 bases not matched to a gene. The CDR3 is 13 residues long. As DNA, the CDR3 is TGTGCCAGTTCCGGGACAGGGAATGAAAAACTGTTTTTT. Protein: CASSGTGNEKLFF.

The CDR3 is CASSPSGSGDEQFF. The CDR3 DNA reads as TGTGCCAGCAGCCCTAGCGGGAGTGGGGATGAGCAGTTCTTC. This chain links TRBV6-5 with TRBJ2-1; 10 nucleotides agree with TRBD2. The CDR3 covers 14 residues. The germline gives CDR1 MNHEY, CDR2 SVGAGI. Trimming took 6 bases from V and 8 from J; bases not matched to a gene: 7.

This chain connects TRBV29-1 to TRBJ1-2, with 8 positions matching TRBD1. Trimming at V came to 4 bases and at J to 4 bases, leaving 5 bases not matched to a gene. Germline V gives CDR1 SQVTM, CDR2 ANQGSEA. This CDR3 has 13 residues. CDR3 coding DNA: TGCAGCGTTGGGGGACAGGTTAGCTATGGCTACACCTTC. Translated: CSVGGQVSYGYTF.

The chain carries TRBV27 and TRBJ2-7; 7 bases map to TRBD1. CDR3 length: 12 amino acids. Trimming took 6 bases from V and 7 from J; bases not matched to a gene: 6. Germline CDR1 reads MNHEY; CDR2 reads SMNVEV (reference sequence). For the CDR3, the DNA is TGTGCCAGCAGCGCAGGGGGTTGGGAGCAGTACTTC. It translates to CASSAGGWEQYF.

This chain connects TRBV9 to TRBJ2-7; possibly TRBD2 for D (5 bases). There are 12 residues in the CDR3. V lost 4 bases and J lost 7, with 12 bases in between. CDR1 and CDR2 (germline): SGDLS, YYNGEE. The CDR3 protein is CASSPDGGEQYF. CDR3 nucleotides: TGTGCCAGCAGCCCGGACGGCGGGGAGCAGTACTTC.

This chain links TRBV9 with TRBJ1-4, with 9 bases fitting TRBD1. CDR1 and CDR2 (germline): SGDLS, YYNGEE. V shed 4 bases and J 3 bases; nucleotides not matched to a gene: 7. This CDR3 comprises 16 residues. In DNA form, the CDR3 reads TGTGCCAGCAGCCCCGGACAGGGGTCGTCTAATGAAAAACTGTTTTTT. It is translated as CASSPGQGSSNEKLFF.

The chain uses TRBV11-2 and TRBJ2-7; 7 bases map to TRBD2. Germline V lookup: CDR1 SGHAT, CDR2 FQNNGV. CDR3 length: 15 residues. V trimming: 1 base; J trimming: 2 bases; junction bases outside the gene matches: 5. The CDR3 sequence: CASSLGRGSPYEQYF. As DNA, the CDR3 is TGTGCCAGCAGCTTAGGGCGGGGGAGCCCCTACGAGCAGTACTTC.